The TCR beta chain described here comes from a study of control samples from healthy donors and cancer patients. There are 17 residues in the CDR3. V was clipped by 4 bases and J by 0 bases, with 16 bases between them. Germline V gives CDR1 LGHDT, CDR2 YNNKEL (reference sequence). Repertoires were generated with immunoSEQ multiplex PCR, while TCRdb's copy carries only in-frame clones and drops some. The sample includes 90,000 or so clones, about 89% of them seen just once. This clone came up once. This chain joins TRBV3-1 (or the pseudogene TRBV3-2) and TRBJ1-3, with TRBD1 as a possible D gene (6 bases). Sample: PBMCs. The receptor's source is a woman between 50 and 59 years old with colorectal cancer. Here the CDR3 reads CASSPYVGTSSGNTIYF. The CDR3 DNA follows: TGTGCCAGCAGCCCATACGTAGGGACAAGCTCTGGAAACACCATATATTTT.